Listed here are 9 T cell receptor beta chains from one sample, sequenced in a study of T cell repertoires in cytomegalovirus infection (dated by TCRdb to about 2019). The sample was run on an Illumina HiSeq 1500. TCRdb trimmed public reads at Q25 via fastp, called clones via MiXCR and kept in-frame beta chains. Rows are unified per CDR3 protein, each entry keeping the most common DNA and genes. The sample table contains about 530,000 distinct CDR3 sequences; only one count was recorded for 26% of them. The ten top clones hold roughly 13% of the sample. What was sequenced was PBMCs. These receptors all stem from a human donor in good health (CMV status not recorded). Some clones in this sample may be carry-over from other donors' samples.

This clonotype was counted ten times or more. V gene TRBV7-6 combines with J gene TRBJ1-1; D remains ambiguous. CDR3 length equals 13 residues. CDR1 and CDR2 (germline): SGHVS, FNYEAQ. Trimming removed 2 bases from V and 7 bases from J, with 11 bases in between. CDR3 region: CASSLIAGNEAFF. The CDR3 DNA follows: TGTGCCAGCAGCTTAATAGCAGGCAATGAAGCTTTCTTT.

V is TRBV19 and J is TRBJ2-2; D perhaps matches TRBD1 (6 bases). The CDR3 extends over 15 amino acids. Between the trimmed V and J ends, which lost 8 bases and 6 bases, there was a span of 19 bases. Germline lookup yields CDR1 LNHDA and CDR2 SQIVND (reference sequence). CDR3 nucleotide sequence: TGTGCCAGTCTATCAGGGGTAAAGGCACCCGGGGAGCTGTTTTTT. Encoded protein: CASLSGVKAPGELFF. The full variable domain, in which reference TRBV19 and TRBJ2-2 provide the parts outside the CDR3, is DGGITQSPKYLFRKEGQNVTLSCEQNLNHDAMYWYRQDPGQGLRLIYYSQIVNDFQKGDIAEGYSVSREKKESFPLTVTSAQKNPTAFYLCASLSGVKAPGELFFGEGSRLTVL.

This clonotype was detected ten times or more. V usage is TRBV7-2 and J usage is TRBJ2-3; D gene ambiguous. Germline CDR1 SGHTA, CDR2 FQGNSA. Trimming left V 2 bases short and J 2 bases short, with 8 bases between. The CDR3 runs 14 residues. CDR3 nucleotides: TGTGCCAGCAGCTTAAGAAAGACCACAGATACGCAGTATTTT. Its protein is CASSLRKTTDTQYF.

In this sample, this clonotype turned up a few times. This chain links TRBV20-1 with TRBJ2-1; 9 positions match TRBD2. J lost 5 bases, V lost 4 bases, and 9 bases had no gene match. CDR3 length equals 15 residues. CDR1 and CDR2 (germline): DFQATT, SNEGSKA (reference sequence). CDR3 loop: CSATIRGTSHNEQFF. CDR3 in DNA: TGCAGTGCTACAATCCGCGGGACTAGCCACAATGAGCAGTTCTTC.

This clonotype was observed a few times. The chain couples TRBV27 to TRBJ2-3; a possible D gene is TRBD1 (6 bases). The CDR3 extends over 16 amino acids. Germline V gene sequence: CDR1 MNHEY, CDR2 SMNVEV (reference sequence). The germline V and J ends were trimmed by 6 bases and 2 bases, with 18 bases remaining between them. CDR3 in amino acids: CASSLRGTSYTDTQYF. CDR3 DNA sequence: TGTGCCAGCAGCCTGCGAGGGACAAGTTACACAGATACGCAGTATTTT.

The chain links TRBV24-1 to TRBJ2-3; D not certain. This CDR3 contains 14 residues. The germline V gene encodes CDR1 KGHDR and CDR2 SFDVKD. V was clipped by 1 base and J by 4 bases, with 8 bases between them. CDR3 sequence: CATSDFAVADTQYF. The DNA of the CDR3 is TGTGCCACCAGTGATTTCGCAGTGGCAGATACGCAGTATTTT.

The chain employs TRBV19 and TRBJ1-2; 7 bases align to TRBD1. This CDR3 has 15 amino acids. CDR1 and CDR2 from the germline V gene are LNHDA and SQIVND (reference sequence). The junction had 9 bases not matched to a gene; V was cut back by 3 bases and J by 5 bases. CDR3 in amino acids: CASSITEGTVYGYTF. CDR3 in DNA: TGTGCCAGTAGTATTACCGAGGGGACAGTATATGGCTACACCTTC.

This clonotype was detected a few times. The V and J genes are TRBV19 and TRBJ2-1; D is uncertain. Between the trimmed V and J ends, which lost 3 bases and 5 bases, there was a span of 17 bases. In germline, CDR1 is LNHDA, CDR2 SQIVND (reference sequence). This CDR3 has 16 amino acids. The CDR3 spells CASSIGADPKNNEQFF. The CDR3 DNA follows: TGTGCCAGTAGTATTGGCGCGGACCCGAAAAACAATGAGCAGTTCTTC.

V gene TRBV5-6 combines with J gene TRBJ2-5; D may be TRBD2 (6 bases). V lost 2 bases to trimming and J lost 2 bases, with 10 bases between them. The CDR3 loop spans 14 amino acids. The germline V gene has CDR1 SGHDT and CDR2 YYEEEE. CDR3 DNA sequence: TGTGCCAGCAGCTTAGTCCTAGCGCAAGAGACCCAGTACTTC. This sequence encodes CASSLVLAQETQYF.